This passage covers 11 T cell receptor beta chains from one sample sequenced in a study of blood T cell repertoires in COVID-19. Only in-frame clones appear in the TCRdb table, and some are missing; sequencing was by immunoSEQ multiplex PCR. The sample lists about 120,000 clones; 75% to 80% were seen once. Sequencing was done on a sample of peripheral blood. The receptors were gathered from a woman over 75 with active or convalescent COVID-19.

The rearrangement joins TRBV10-3 to TRBJ2-7; the D gene is possibly TRBD2 (6 bases). V lost 7 bases and J 3 bases, leaving 10 bases between the germline ends. CDR3 length: 12 amino acids. Germline V gives CDR1 ENHRY, CDR2 SYGVKD. The CDR3 protein is CAITPGGYEQYF. The CDR3 DNA sequence: TGTGCCATCACCCCCGGGGGCTACGAGCAGTACTTC.

This chain links TRBV6-5 with TRBJ1-4; possibly TRBD1 for D (6 bases). Germline-derived CDR1 and CDR2 are MNHEY and SVGAGI. The CDR3 is made up of 14 amino acids. The V and J ends lost 7 bases and 6 bases respectively, with 15 bases between them. The CDR3 bases are TGTGCCAGCACTTCGACAGGATCCTATGAAAAACTGTTTTTT. Translation: CASTSTGSYEKLFF.

The rearrangement links TRBV18 to TRBJ1-1; TRBD1 agrees at 8 bases. The germline CDR1 and CDR2 sequences are KGHSH and LQKENI. V was pared by 3 bases and J by 7 bases, with 10 bases of the junction left unmatched. The CDR3 runs 15 residues. CDR3 DNA sequence: TGTGCCAGCTCACCTATGGGAGACAGGGGAGGTGAAGCTTTCTTT. It codes for CASSPMGDRGGEAFF.

This chain links TRBV4-2 with TRBJ2-5, with TRBD1 identical over 8 bases. CDR1 is LGHNA and CDR2 is YNFKEQ in the germline V gene. V was clipped by 4 bases and J by 1 base; unmatched bases: 2. The CDR3 consists of 14 residues. The CDR3 is CASSRGTGQETQYF. In DNA form, the CDR3 reads TGTGCCAGCAGCCGCGGGACAGGCCAAGAGACCCAGTACTTC.

The chain carries TRBV10-3 and TRBJ1-4; D perhaps matches TRBD1 (5 bases). In germline, CDR1 is ENHRY, CDR2 SYGVKD. This CDR3 is 15 amino acids long. V lost 10 bases to trimming and J lost 2 bases, with 17 bases between them. The CDR3 reads CATTRGGPTNEKLFF. The CDR3 nucleotides read TGTGCCACGACTAGGGGAGGGCCTACTAATGAAAAACTGTTTTTT.

The chain carries TRBV7-3 and TRBJ2-1; 12 bases line up with TRBD2. The V segment lost 5 bases and the J segment 8 bases; nucleotides outside the gene matches: 7. The CDR3 covers 15 residues. Looked up from germline, CDR1 is SGHTA and CDR2 is FQGTGA. CDR3 amino acids: CASSLRLAGVDEQFF. The CDR3 nucleotides are TGTGCCAGCAGCCTGCGACTAGCGGGAGTAGATGAGCAGTTCTTC.

This clone has only a few counts. V is TRBV21-1 and J is TRBJ2-1; the table names TRBD1, a call not compared with the DNA. TRBV21-1 is shown as a pseudogene. The CDR3 contains 16 residues. The CDR3 here is CASSKDRWDRGHEQFF. The CDR3 nucleotides are TGTGCCAGCAGCAAAGATCGGTGGGACAGGGGACATGAGCAGTTCTTC.

CDR3 sequence reads: CASSEFGDRGNQPQHF. The CDR3 bases are TGTGCCAGCAGTGAATTCGGGGACAGGGGCAATCAGCCCCAGCATTTT. The chain has TRBV6-1 and TRBJ1-5; 9 bases fit TRBD1. The ends lost 2 bases at V and 2 bases at J; junction bases unmatched: 4. The V gene's germline CDR1 is MNHNS and CDR2 SASEGT. CDR3 length equals 16 residues.

J is TRBJ1-2 and V is TRBV19, with a tentative D call TRBD1 (5 bases). The V gene's germline CDR1 is LNHDA and CDR2 SQIVND (reference sequence). The CDR3 spans 15 residues. V was shortened by 1 base and J by 2 bases, with 11 bases between the two germline ends. This CDR3 reads CASSIVAGLNYGYTF. CDR3 sequence (DNA): TGTGCCAGTAGTATAGTTGCAGGGCTGAACTATGGCTACACCTTC.

This clone appeared once. This chain connects TRBV7-2 to TRBJ1-2; D is perhaps TRBD1 (6 bases). V was trimmed by 5 bases and J by 1 base, leaving 23 bases between them. The CDR3 runs to 18 residues. Germline CDR1 reads SGHTA; CDR2 reads FQGNSA. The CDR3 is CASSQRTFEWGLNYGYTF. In DNA form, the CDR3 reads TGTGCCAGCAGCCAACGGACCTTTGAGTGGGGGCTTAACTATGGCTACACCTTC.

The sample holds one count of this clone. The chain combines TRBV29-1 with TRBJ2-4; 7 bases agree with TRBD2. The trim removed 7 bases at V and 1 base at J, leaving 1 base unmatched. Germline-derived CDR1 and CDR2 are SQVTM and ANQGSEA. The length of the CDR3 is 12 residues. CDR3 in DNA: TGCAGCGGAGCGGGGGCCAAAAACATTCAGTACTTC. Protein product: CSGAGAKNIQYF.